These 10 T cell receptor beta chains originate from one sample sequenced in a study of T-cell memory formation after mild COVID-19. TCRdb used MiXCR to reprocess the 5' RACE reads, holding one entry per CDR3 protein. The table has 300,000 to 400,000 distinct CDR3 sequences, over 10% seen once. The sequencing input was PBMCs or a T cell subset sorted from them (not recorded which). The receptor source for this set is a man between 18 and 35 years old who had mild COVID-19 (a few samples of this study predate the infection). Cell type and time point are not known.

The CDR3 nucleotides read TGTGCCAGCAGCTTAGATCAGGGGTTCGAGCAGTACTTC. As protein: CASSLDQGFEQYF. The rearrangement links TRBV11-2 to TRBJ2-7, with D perhaps TRBD1 (6 bases). Trimming removed 0 bases from V and 6 bases from J, with 9 bases in between. This CDR3 spans 13 amino acids. The germline gives CDR1 SGHAT, CDR2 FQNNGV.

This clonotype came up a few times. The CDR3 nucleotides read TGCGCCAGCAGCCTCCGGACAGGGGATAACACTGAAGCTTTCTTT. It encodes CASSLRTGDNTEAFF. The rearrangement uses TRBV5-1 and TRBJ1-1, with 9 nucleotides matching TRBD1. V trimming: 4 bases; J trimming: 2 bases; junction bases outside the gene matches: 6. The CDR3 loop spans 15 amino acids. CDR1 and CDR2 from the germline V gene are SGHRS and YFSETQ.

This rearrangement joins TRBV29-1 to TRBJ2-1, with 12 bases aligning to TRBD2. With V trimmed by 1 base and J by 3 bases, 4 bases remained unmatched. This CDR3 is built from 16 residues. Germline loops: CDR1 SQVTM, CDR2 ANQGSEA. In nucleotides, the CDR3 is TGCAGCGTTGAAGGGACGACTAGCGGGGGCTACAATGAGCAGTTCTTC. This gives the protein CSVEGTTSGGYNEQFF.

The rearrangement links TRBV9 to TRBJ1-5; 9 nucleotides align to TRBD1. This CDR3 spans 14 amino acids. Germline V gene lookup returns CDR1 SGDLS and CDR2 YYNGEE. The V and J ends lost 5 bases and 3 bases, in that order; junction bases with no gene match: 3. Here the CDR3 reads CASRGTGNNQPQHF. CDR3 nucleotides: TGTGCCAGCAGAGGGACAGGGAACAATCAGCCCCAGCATTTT.

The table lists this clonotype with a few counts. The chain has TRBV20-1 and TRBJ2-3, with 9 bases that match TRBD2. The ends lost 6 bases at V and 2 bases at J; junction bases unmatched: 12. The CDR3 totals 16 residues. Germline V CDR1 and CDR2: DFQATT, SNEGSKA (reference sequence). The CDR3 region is CSAPNAASGNTDTQYF. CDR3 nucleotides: TGCAGTGCGCCGAATGCGGCTAGCGGGAACACAGATACGCAGTATTTT.

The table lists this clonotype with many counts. CDR3 nucleotides: TGTGCCAGCAGCTTGCAAGTTCTAGCCAAAAACATTCAGTACTTC. Translation: CASSLQVLAKNIQYF. The chain is built from TRBV7-2 and TRBJ2-4; the D is unclear. Trimming shortened V by 3 bases and J by 0 bases, and 9 bases separated the two germline ends. From germline, CDR1 is SGHTA and CDR2 FQGNSA. This CDR3 spans 15 amino acids.

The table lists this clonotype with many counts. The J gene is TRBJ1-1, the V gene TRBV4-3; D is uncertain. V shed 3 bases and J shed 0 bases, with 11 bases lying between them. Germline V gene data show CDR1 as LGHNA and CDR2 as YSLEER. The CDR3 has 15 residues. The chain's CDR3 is CASSHSHILNTEAFF. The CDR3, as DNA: TGCGCCAGCAGCCATAGCCACATACTGAACACTGAAGCTTTCTTT.

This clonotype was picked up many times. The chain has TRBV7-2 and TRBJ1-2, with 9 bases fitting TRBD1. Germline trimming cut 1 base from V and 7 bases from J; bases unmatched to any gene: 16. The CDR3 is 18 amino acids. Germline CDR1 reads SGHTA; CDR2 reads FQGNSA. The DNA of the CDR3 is TGTGCCAGCAGCTTAGTACCGGGACAGGGTTCAGCCGAGGGTGGCTACACCTTC. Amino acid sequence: CASSLVPGQGSAEGGYTF.

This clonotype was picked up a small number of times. The CDR3 region is CAISREAETQYF. CDR3 nucleotide sequence: TGTGCCATCAGTCGGGAGGCAGAGACCCAGTACTTC. The chain uses TRBV10-3 and TRBJ2-5; 7 bases match TRBD2. The CDR3 consists of 12 residues. Germline trimming cut 5 bases from V and 4 bases from J; bases unmatched to any gene: 1. Germline V gives CDR1 ENHRY, CDR2 SYGVKD.

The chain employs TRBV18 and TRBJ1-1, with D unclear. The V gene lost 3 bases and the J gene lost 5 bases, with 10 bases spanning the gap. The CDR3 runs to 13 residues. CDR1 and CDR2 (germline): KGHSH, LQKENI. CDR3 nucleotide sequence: TGTGCCAGCTCACCCCGGCGGGATACTGAAGCTTTCTTT. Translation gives CASSPRRDTEAFF.